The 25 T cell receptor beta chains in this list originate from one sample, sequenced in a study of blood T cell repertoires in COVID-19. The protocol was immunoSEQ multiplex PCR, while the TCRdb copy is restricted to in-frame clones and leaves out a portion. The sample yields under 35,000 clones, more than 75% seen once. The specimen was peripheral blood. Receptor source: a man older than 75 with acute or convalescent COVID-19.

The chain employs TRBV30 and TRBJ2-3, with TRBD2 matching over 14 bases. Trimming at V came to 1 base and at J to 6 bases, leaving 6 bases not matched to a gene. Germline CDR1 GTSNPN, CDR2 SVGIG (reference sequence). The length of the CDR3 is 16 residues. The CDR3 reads CAWSGMGTSGSDTQYF. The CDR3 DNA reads TGTGCCTGGAGTGGAATGGGGACTAGCGGGAGTGATACGCAGTATTTT.

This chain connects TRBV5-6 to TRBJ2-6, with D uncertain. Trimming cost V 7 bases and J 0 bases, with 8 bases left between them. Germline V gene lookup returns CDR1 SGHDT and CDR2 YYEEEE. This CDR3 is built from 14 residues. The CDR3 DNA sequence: TGTGCCAGCGCCGCTAGCTCTGGGGCCAACGTCCTGACTTTC. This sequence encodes CASAASSGANVLTF.

The CDR3 protein is CAWGPNRGTEAFF. CDR3 nucleotide sequence: TGTGCCTGGGGGCCGAACAGGGGGACTGAAGCTTTCTTT. V is TRBV30 and J is TRBJ1-1; 8 bases fit TRBD1. Germline V gives CDR1 GTSNPN, CDR2 SVGIG (reference sequence). V was clipped by 5 bases and J by 5 bases; unmatched bases: 7. CDR3 length: 13 amino acids.

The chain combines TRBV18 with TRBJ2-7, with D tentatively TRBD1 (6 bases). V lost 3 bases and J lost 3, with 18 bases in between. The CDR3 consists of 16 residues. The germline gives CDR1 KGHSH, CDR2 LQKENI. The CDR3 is CASSPYHNRENYEQYF. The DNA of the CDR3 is TGTGCCAGCTCACCCTACCACAACAGGGAGAACTACGAGCAGTACTTC. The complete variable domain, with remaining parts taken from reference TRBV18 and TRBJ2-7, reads NAGVMQNPRHLVRRRGQEARLRCSPMKGHSHVYWYRQLPEEGLKFMVYLQKENIIDESGMPKERFSAEFPKEGPSILRIQQVVRGDSAAYFCASSPYHNRENYEQYFGPGTRLTVT.

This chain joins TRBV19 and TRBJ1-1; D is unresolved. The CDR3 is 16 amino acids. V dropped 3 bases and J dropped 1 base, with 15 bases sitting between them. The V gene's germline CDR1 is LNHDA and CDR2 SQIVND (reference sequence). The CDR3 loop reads CASSIIPRRGNTEAFF. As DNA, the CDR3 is TGTGCCAGTAGTATCATTCCACGGCGGGGGAACACTGAAGCTTTCTTT.

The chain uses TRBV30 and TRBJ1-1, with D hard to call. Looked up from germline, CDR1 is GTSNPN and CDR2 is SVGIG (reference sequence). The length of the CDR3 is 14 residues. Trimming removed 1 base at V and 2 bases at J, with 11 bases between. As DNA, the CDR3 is TGTGCCTGGAGTGAACCCGCGAGAAACACTGAAGCTTTCTTT. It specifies CAWSEPARNTEAFF.

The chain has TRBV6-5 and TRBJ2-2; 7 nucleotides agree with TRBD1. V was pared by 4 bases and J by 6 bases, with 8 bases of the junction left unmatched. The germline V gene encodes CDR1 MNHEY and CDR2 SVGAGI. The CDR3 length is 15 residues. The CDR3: CASSFRQGLPGELFF. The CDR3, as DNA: TGTGCCAGCAGTTTTCGACAGGGCCTTCCCGGGGAGCTGTTTTTT.

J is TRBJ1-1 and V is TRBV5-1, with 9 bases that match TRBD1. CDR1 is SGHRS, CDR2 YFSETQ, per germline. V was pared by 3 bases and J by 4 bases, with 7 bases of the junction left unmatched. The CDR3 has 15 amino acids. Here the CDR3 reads CASSWGDRDVTEAFF. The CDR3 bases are TGCGCCAGCAGCTGGGGGGACAGGGATGTCACTGAAGCTTTCTTT.

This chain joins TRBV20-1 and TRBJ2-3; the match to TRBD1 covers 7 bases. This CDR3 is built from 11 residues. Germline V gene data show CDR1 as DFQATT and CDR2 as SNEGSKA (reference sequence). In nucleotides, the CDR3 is TGCAGCATACAGGGGCCAGATACGCAGTATTTT. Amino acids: CSIQGPDTQYF.

The CDR3 protein is CASKTGTEYEQYF. The CDR3 DNA sequence: TGTGCCAGCAAGACCGGGACAGAATACGAGCAGTACTTC. V gene TRBV6-5 combines with J gene TRBJ2-7, with TRBD1 identical over 7 bases. Trimming cost V 7 bases and J 4 bases; bases outside gene matches: 7. Germline lookup yields CDR1 MNHEY and CDR2 SVGAGI. This CDR3 is 13 amino acids long.

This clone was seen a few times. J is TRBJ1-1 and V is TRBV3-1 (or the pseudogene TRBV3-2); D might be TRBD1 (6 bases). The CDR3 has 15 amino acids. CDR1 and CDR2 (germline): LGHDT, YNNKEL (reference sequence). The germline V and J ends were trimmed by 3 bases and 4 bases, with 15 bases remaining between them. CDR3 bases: TGTGCCAGCAGCCAGGCGGGGGGGGCGCTCACTGAAGCTTTCTTT. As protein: CASSQAGGALTEAFF.

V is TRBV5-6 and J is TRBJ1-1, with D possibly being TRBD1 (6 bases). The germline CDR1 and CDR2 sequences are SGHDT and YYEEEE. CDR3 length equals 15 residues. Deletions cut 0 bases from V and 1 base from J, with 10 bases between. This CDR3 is CASSLDRVQNTEAFF. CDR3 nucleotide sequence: TGTGCCAGCAGCTTGGACAGGGTACAGAACACTGAAGCTTTCTTT.

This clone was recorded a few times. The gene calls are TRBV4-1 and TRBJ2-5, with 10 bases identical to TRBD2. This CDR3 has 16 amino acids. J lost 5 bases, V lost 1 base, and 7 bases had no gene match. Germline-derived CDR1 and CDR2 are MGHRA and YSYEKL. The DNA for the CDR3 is TGCGCCAGCAGCCAAGGCCAGCGGGGGGGCGGGGAGACCCAGTACTTC. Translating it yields CASSQGQRGGGETQYF.

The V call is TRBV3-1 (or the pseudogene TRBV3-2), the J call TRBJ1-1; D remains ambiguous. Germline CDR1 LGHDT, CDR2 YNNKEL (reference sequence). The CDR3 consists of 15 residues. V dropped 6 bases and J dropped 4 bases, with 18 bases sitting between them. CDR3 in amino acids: CASSPTRPIPTEAFF. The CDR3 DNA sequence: TGTGCCAGCAGTCCTACCCGTCCTATTCCCACTGAAGCTTTCTTT.

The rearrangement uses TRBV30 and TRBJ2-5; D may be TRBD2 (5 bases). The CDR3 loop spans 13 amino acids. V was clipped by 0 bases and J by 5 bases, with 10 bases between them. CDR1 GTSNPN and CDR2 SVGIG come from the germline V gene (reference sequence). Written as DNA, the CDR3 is TGTGCCTGGAGTGTTGAATGGAGGGAGACCCAGTACTTC. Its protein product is CAWSVEWRETQYF.

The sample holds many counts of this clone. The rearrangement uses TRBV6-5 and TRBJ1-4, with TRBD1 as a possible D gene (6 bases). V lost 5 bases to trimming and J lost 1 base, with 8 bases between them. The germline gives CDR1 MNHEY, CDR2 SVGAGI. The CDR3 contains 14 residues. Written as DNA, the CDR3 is TGTGCCAGCAGTACAGGGTTAACTAATGAAAAACTGTTTTTT. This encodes CASSTGLTNEKLFF.

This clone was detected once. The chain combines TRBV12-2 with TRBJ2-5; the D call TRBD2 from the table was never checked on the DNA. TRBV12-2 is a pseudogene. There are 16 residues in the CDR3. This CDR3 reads CASRLLERRTQETQYF. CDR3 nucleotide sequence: TGTGCAAGTCGCTTATTGGAGCGGAGGACCCAAGAGACCCAGTACTTC.

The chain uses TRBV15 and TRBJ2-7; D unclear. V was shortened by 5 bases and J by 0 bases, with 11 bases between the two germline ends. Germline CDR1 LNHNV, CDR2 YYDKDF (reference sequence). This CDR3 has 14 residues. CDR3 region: CATSLTIRSYEQYF. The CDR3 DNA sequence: TGTGCCACCAGCCTAACTATACGCTCCTACGAGCAGTACTTC. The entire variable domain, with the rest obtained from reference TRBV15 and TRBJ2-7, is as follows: DAMVIQNPRYQVTQFGKPVTLSCSQTLNHNVMYWYQQKSSQAPKLLFHYYDKDFNNEADTPDNFQSRRPNTSFCFLDIRSPGLGDTAMYLCATSLTIRSYEQYFGPGTRLTVT.

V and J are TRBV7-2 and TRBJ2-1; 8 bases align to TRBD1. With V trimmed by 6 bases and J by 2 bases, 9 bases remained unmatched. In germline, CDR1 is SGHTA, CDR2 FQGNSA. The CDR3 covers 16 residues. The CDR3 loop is CASRARPGQAYNEQFF. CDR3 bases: TGTGCCAGCAGGGCACGGCCGGGACAGGCCTACAATGAGCAGTTCTTC.

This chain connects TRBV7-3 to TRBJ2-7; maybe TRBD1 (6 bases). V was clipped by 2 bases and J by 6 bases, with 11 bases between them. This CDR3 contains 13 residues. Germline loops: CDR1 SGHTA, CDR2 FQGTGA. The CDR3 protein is CASSLRPRGEQYF. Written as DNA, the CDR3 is TGTGCCAGCAGCTTACGTCCCAGGGGCGAGCAGTACTTC. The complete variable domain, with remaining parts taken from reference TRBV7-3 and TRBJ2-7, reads GAGVSQTPSNKVTEKGKYVELRCDPISGHTALYWYRQSLGQGPEFLIYFQGTGAADDSGLPNDRFFAVRPEGSVSTLKIQRTERGDSAVYLCASSLRPRGEQYFGPGTRLTVT.

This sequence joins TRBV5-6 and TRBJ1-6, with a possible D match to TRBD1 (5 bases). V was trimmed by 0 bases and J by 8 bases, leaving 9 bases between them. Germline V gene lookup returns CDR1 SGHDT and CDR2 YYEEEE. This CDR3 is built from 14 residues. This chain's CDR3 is CASSLGAGHSPLHF. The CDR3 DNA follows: TGTGCCAGCAGCTTGGGGGCGGGGCATTCACCCCTCCACTTT.

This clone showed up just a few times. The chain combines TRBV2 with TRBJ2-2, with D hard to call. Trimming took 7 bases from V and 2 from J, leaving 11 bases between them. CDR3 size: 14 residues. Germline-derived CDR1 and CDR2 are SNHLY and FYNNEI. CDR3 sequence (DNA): TGTGCCAGCAAGTGGCAGGATAACACCGGGGAGCTGTTTTTT. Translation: CASKWQDNTGELFF.

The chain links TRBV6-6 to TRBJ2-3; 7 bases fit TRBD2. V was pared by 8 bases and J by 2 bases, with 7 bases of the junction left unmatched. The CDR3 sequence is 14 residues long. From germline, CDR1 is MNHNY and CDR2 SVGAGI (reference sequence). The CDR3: CASLPGLYTDTQYF. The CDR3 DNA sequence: TGTGCCAGCTTACCGGGACTATACACAGATACGCAGTATTTT.

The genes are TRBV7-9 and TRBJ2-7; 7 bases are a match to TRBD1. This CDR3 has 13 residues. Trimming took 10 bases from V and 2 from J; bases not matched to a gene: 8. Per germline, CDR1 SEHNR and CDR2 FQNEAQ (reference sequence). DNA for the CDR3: TGTGCCACCCAGACAGGGAACGCCTACGAGCAGTACTTC. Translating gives CATQTGNAYEQYF.

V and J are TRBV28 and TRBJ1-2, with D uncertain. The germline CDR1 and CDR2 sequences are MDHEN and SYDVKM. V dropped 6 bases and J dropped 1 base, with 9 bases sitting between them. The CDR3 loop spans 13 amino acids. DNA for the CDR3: TGTGCCAGCAGCCTCTCTCGTAACTATGGCTACACCTTC. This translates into CASSLSRNYGYTF.